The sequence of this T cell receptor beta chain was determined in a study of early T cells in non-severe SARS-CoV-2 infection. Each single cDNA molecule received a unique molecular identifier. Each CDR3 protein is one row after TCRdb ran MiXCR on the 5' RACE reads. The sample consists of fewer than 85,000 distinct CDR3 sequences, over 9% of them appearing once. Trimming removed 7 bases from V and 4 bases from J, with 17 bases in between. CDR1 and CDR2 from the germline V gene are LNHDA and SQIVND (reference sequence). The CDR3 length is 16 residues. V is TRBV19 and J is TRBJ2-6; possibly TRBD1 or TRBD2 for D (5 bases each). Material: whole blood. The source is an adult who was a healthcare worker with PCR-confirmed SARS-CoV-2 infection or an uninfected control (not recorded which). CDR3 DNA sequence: TGTGCCAGTACCCCCCTGAGAGGGGTCGGGGCCAACGTCCTGACTTTC. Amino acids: CASTPLRGVGANVLTF.